A single sample gave rise to the 22 T cell receptor beta chains below, sequenced in a study of CD8+ T cells in alopecia areata. Extraction of RNA preceded its reverse transcription into cDNA, which served as the sequencing template. Data came from immunoSEQ multiplex PCR; TCRdb stores just in-frame clones and leaves some out. The sample records tens of thousands of clones, around 62% being singletons. Sequencing was performed on NKG2D-high CD8+ T cells sorted from blood. Source of these receptors: a human donor with alopecia areata.

The chain links TRBV9 to TRBJ2-1, with TRBD1 identical over 9 bases. Trimming took 4 bases from V and 8 from J; bases not matched to a gene: 7. CDR3 length: 14 amino acids. From germline, CDR1 is SGDLS and CDR2 YYNGEE. The CDR3 protein is CASSSGGTGYEQFF. CDR3 DNA: TGTGCCAGCAGCTCCGGAGGGACAGGGTATGAGCAGTTCTTC.

The chain carries TRBV7-9 and TRBJ2-7; D is uncertain. Trimming stripped 2 bases from V and 3 bases from J, with 5 bases between. The CDR3 runs to 12 residues. CDR1 is SEHNR, CDR2 FQNEAQ, per germline (reference sequence). The DNA of the CDR3 is TGTGCCAGCAGCTTATCGGACTACGAGCAGTACTTC. Amino acid sequence: CASSLSDYEQYF.

To note about this clone: Other DNA sequences from this sample encode an identical CDR3 as well. J is TRBJ2-2 and V is TRBV13; 10 nucleotides line up with TRBD2. Trimming took 0 bases from V and 3 from J; bases not matched to a gene: 1. Germline loops: CDR1 PRHDT, CDR2 FYEKMQ (reference sequence). The CDR3 has 16 residues. The CDR3 region is CASSLGLAGDTGELFF. CDR3 DNA: TGTGCCAGCAGCTTAGGTCTAGCGGGAGACACCGGGGAGCTGTTTTTT.

The CDR3 nucleotides read TGTGCCAGCAGCGAAACCCGACTAGCGGGCTCCTACGAGCAGTACTTC. Its translation is CASSETRLAGSYEQYF. This chain links TRBV11-2 with TRBJ2-7; 10 bases agree with TRBD2. The germline gives CDR1 SGHAT, CDR2 FQNNGV. This CDR3 is 16 amino acids long. V gave up 5 bases and J gave up 0 bases; unmatched junction bases: 7.

The rearrangement joins TRBV6-4 to TRBJ2-3, with a possible D match to TRBD2 (6 bases). Trimming removed 3 bases from V and 2 bases from J, with 9 bases in between. The CDR3 consists of 14 residues. The germline gives CDR1 MRHNA, CDR2 SNTAGT. The CDR3, as DNA: TGTGCCAGCAGTGAGGCGGGGCCCACAGATACGCAGTATTTT. It is translated as CASSEAGPTDTQYF.

J is TRBJ1-5 and V is TRBV28, with a weak D call TRBD1 (6 bases). This CDR3 comprises 17 residues. The V end lost 7 bases, the J end lost 0 bases, and 19 bases lay between the germline ends. Germline CDR1 MDHEN, CDR2 SYDVKM. The CDR3 DNA reads as TGTGCCAGCATCCACTCCCGGGGGCAGTATAGCAATCAGCCCCAGCATTTT. Amino acid sequence: CASIHSRGQYSNQPQHF.

This clone was counted a few times. J is TRBJ1-4 and V is TRBV28; D uncertain. V was trimmed by 6 bases and J by 3 bases, leaving 26 bases between them. The CDR3 runs 19 residues. The germline V gene has CDR1 MDHEN and CDR2 SYDVKM. CDR3 residues: CASRLRPSRPVGSNEKLFF. CDR3 coding DNA: TGTGCCAGCAGACTCCGTCCATCTCGACCAGTCGGTTCTAATGAAAAACTGTTTTTT.

This clone was seen only a few times. The rearrangement joins TRBV7-9 to TRBJ2-5, with 12 bases fitting TRBD1. The CDR3 spans 16 residues. V shed 5 bases, J shed 2 bases, and the junction held 6 bases outside the gene matches. The germline gives CDR1 SEHNR, CDR2 FQNEAQ (reference sequence). The CDR3 is CASSDWDRGPQETQYF. DNA for the CDR3: TGTGCCAGCAGCGATTGGGACAGGGGGCCACAAGAGACCCAGTACTTC.

This clone was found a few times. This chain uses TRBV6-5 with TRBJ2-1; D is ambiguous. The germline V gene has CDR1 MNHEY and CDR2 SVGAGI. The CDR3 loop spans 13 amino acids. V lost 2 bases and J 4 bases, leaving 6 bases between the germline ends. DNA of the CDR3: TGTGCCAGCAGTTACACCAATTACAATGAGCAGTTCTTC. Translating it yields CASSYTNYNEQFF.

The chain employs TRBV5-6 and TRBJ2-7; D is possibly TRBD1 (6 bases). V was trimmed by 2 bases and J by 2 bases, leaving 11 bases between them. In germline, CDR1 is SGHDT, CDR2 YYEEEE. The CDR3 consists of 14 residues. The CDR3 protein is CASSLGQIPYEQYF. The CDR3 bases are TGTGCCAGCAGCTTAGGACAGATTCCCTACGAGCAGTACTTC.

This clone was seen a few times. This sample includes further DNA sequences coding for the same CDR3. The chain combines TRBV6-6 with TRBJ2-7, with D hard to call. Trimming pared 0 bases from V and 1 base from J, leaving 1 base between. The germline CDR1 and CDR2 sequences are MNHNY and SVGAGI (reference sequence). The CDR3 sequence is 12 residues long. The CDR3 spells CASSYSSYEQYF. CDR3 in DNA: TGTGCCAGCAGTTACTCGTCCTACGAGCAGTACTTC.

This clone was recorded a few times. The chain joins TRBV19 to TRBJ2-1; D possibly corresponds to TRBD2 (5 bases). The germline V gene has CDR1 LNHDA and CDR2 SQIVND (reference sequence). This CDR3 is 17 amino acids long. V was trimmed by 5 bases and J by 4 bases, leaving 21 bases between them. This CDR3 is CASSPGGAAGFYNEQFF. CDR3 nucleotide sequence: TGTGCCAGTAGTCCCGGAGGAGCGGCCGGTTTTTACAATGAGCAGTTCTTC.

This clone was found once. V is TRBV27 and J is TRBJ2-5; D not resolved. V lost 5 bases to trimming and J lost 1 base, with 17 bases between them. The germline CDR1 and CDR2 sequences are MNHEY and SMNVEV (reference sequence). This CDR3 contains 16 residues. The CDR3 DNA follows: TGTGCCAGCAGTCCACGAATCAACTTGGTCCAAGAGACCCAGTACTTC. This sequence encodes CASSPRINLVQETQYF.

Written as DNA, the CDR3 is TGTGCCAGCAGCCTACCTACGACAGGGAATGTAGTCGCGGGCTATGGCTACACCTTC. It encodes CASSLPTTGNVVAGYGYTF. The chain couples TRBV5-4 to TRBJ1-2; 7 nucleotides match TRBD1. The CDR3 has 19 amino acids. After removal of 4 bases from V and 4 bases from J, the junction contained 22 bases not matched to a gene. Germline assignment: CDR1 SGHNT and CDR2 YYREEE (reference sequence).

The chain has TRBV9 and TRBJ2-1; weak D call: TRBD1 (6 bases). CDR3 size: 16 residues. The germline V gene has CDR1 SGDLS and CDR2 YYNGEE. The V and J ends lost 4 bases and 4 bases respectively, with 18 bases between them. The CDR3 spells CASSPRDTITYNEQFF. The DNA of the CDR3 is TGTGCCAGCAGCCCCCGGGACACGATTACTTACAATGAGCAGTTCTTC.

The chain recombines TRBV29-1 with TRBJ2-2, with 7 bases aligning to TRBD2. The germline CDR1 and CDR2 sequences are SQVTM and ANQGSEA. The CDR3 is made up of 14 amino acids. V lost 3 bases, J lost 3 bases, and 4 bases stayed unmatched. As DNA, the CDR3 is TGCAGCGTTGACCGGGGGGTCGACACCGGGGAGCTGTTTTTT. This codes for CSVDRGVDTGELFF.

This clone was seen only a few times. V is TRBV5-1 and J is TRBJ1-2, with D perhaps TRBD1 (5 bases). There are 13 residues in the CDR3. The V end was cut by 2 bases, the J end by 7 bases, with 12 bases between. Looked up from germline, CDR1 is SGHRS and CDR2 is YFSETQ. CDR3 nucleotides: TGCGCCAGCAGCTTCGAACCCGGGACTGGCTACACCTTC. The encoded protein is CASSFEPGTGYTF.

V and J are TRBV7-8 and TRBJ2-1, with 12 bases aligning to TRBD2. This CDR3 is 15 amino acids long. Germline V lookup: CDR1 SGHVS, CDR2 FQNEAQ. V gave up 2 bases and J gave up 9 bases; unmatched junction bases: 5. The CDR3: CASSLLAGGPSEQFF. CDR3 bases: TGTGCCAGCAGCTTACTAGCGGGGGGGCCCAGTGAGCAGTTCTTC.

This clone was seen just once. The chain uses TRBV6-5 and TRBJ2-7; D gene unclear. The CDR3 contains 13 residues. Trimming cost V 2 bases and J 3 bases, with 8 bases left between them. Germline assignment: CDR1 MNHEY and CDR2 SVGAGI. The DNA for the CDR3 is TGTGCCAGCAGTTACAACGAGAACTACGAGCAGTACTTC. Protein: CASSYNENYEQYF.

The V gene is TRBV30, the J gene TRBJ2-7, with D perhaps matching TRBD1 (5 bases). Trimming pared 3 bases from V and 3 bases from J, leaving 12 bases between. Germline loops: CDR1 GTSNPN, CDR2 SVGIG (reference sequence). The CDR3 extends over 13 amino acids. The CDR3 region has the DNA TGTGCCTGGAGAGGGCAGGGTTTCTACGAGCAGTACTTC. Encoded protein: CAWRGQGFYEQYF.

This clone was counted between two and nine times. The chain employs TRBV7-2 and TRBJ2-7; weak D call: TRBD2 (6 bases). The CDR3 covers 14 residues. V lost 4 bases and J 7 bases, leaving 17 bases between the germline ends. Germline CDR1 SGHTA, CDR2 FQGNSA. DNA of the CDR3: TGTGCCAGCAGCTCCTTGCTAGCGAGGTATGAGCAGTACTTC. Its protein is CASSSLLARYEQYF.

The chain links TRBV2 to TRBJ2-7, with unresolved D. CDR3 length equals 13 residues. V was clipped by 4 bases and J by 2 bases, with 9 bases between them. Germline V gene data show CDR1 as SNHLY and CDR2 as FYNNEI. This CDR3 is CASSVLVTYEQYF. CDR3 DNA: TGTGCCAGCAGTGTATTGGTGACCTACGAGCAGTACTTC.